These T cell receptor beta chains were read from a single sample in a study of metastatic and nonmetastatic thyroid tumors. TCRdb ran MiXCR on the PCR reads. Of around 59,000 clones in the sample, about 17% were seen once. Material: blood. Receptor source: a male donor with papillary thyroid cancer or a benign thyroid nodule (not recorded which). Some clones in this sample may be carry-over from other donors' samples. CDR3s include the opening cysteine and the closing phenylalanine or tryptophan. The D gene is left open where the match is weak. The size field is filled for only some rows; it gives once, few, many or a size class.

>TRBJ2-3|many|-|TRBV11-1|15
CASSLIGGGAHTQYF
TGTGCCAGCAGCTTAATCGGTGGGGGGGCTCATACGCAGTATTTT
>TRBJ2-5|-|TRBD1|TRBV7-9|15
CASSSDRGRGETRYF
TGTGCCAGCAGCTCAGACAGGGGGCGCGGGGAGACCCGGTACTTC
>TRBJ2-5|many|-|TRBV24-1|15
CATSESSGDHETQYF
TGTGCCACCAGTGAATCGTCAGGGGACCACGAGACCCAGTACTTC
>TRBJ2-5|many|TRBD2|TRBV13|16
CASSYGVAGVLETQYF
TGTGCCAGCAGCTACGGGGTAGCGGGGGTATTAGAGACCCAGTACTTC
>TRBJ2-7|-|TRBD1|TRBV6-2/TRBV6-3|19
CASSYSFFSSGGQKYEQYF
TGTGCCAGCAGTTACTCCTTCTTCAGCTCAGGGGGCCAAAAGTACGAGCAGTACTTC
>TRBJ1-4|few|-|TRBV6-1|15
CASSVVSGSNEKLFF
TGTGCCAGCAGTGTAGTGTCTGGTTCGAATGAAAAACTGTTTTTT
>TRBJ2-3|many|-|TRBV4-3|16
CASSQDTALSTDTQYF
TGCGCCAGCAGCCAAGATACCGCGCTCTCTACCGATACGCAGTATTTT
>TRBJ2-3|-|TRBD2|TRBV9|15
CASISSGRAPDTQYF
TGTGCCAGCATCTCTAGCGGGAGGGCCCCAGATACGCAGTATTTT
>TRBJ2-5|many|TRBD1|TRBV12-5|16
CASGFPQLGQEQTQYF
TGTGCTAGTGGTTTCCCCCAGCTAGGACAGGAACAGACCCAGTACTTC
>TRBJ1-2|many|-|TRBV9|14
CASRSGVGNYGYTF
TGTGCCAGCAGGTCAGGAGTGGGAAACTATGGCTACACCTTC
>TRBJ1-2|many|TRBD1|TRBV19|14
CASSTGQAIYGYTF
TGTGCCAGTAGTACGGGACAGGCGATCTATGGCTACACCTTC
>TRBJ1-4|many|-|TRBV5-1|13
CASRLAVNEKLFF
TGCGCCAGCAGGTTGGCCGTTAATGAAAAACTGTTTTTT
>TRBJ2-3|many|-|TRBV7-6|17
CASSLGAYEGITDTQYF
TGTGCCAGCAGCTTAGGAGCCTATGAGGGGATTACAGATACGCAGTATTTT
>TRBJ2-7|many|TRBD2|TRBV11-2|17
CASSLGGLAGDPYEQYF
TGTGCCAGCAGCTTAGGGGGGCTAGCGGGGGATCCCTACGAGCAGTACTTC
>TRBJ2-1|many|TRBD1|TRBV6-2/TRBV6-3|15
CASISSPGQGAEQFF
TGTGCCAGCATTTCATCACCGGGACAGGGGGCTGAGCAGTTCTTC
>TRBJ2-5|many|TRBD2|TRBV6-1|15
CASRPSGGVQETQYF
TGTGCCAGCAGGCCCAGTGGGGGGGTGCAAGAGACCCAGTACTTC
>TRBJ2-7|-|TRBD1|TRBV27|14
CASTPARGRYEQYF
TGTGCCAGCACCCCCGCGAGGGGGCGGTACGAGCAGTACTTC
>TRBJ1-6|-|-|TRBV7-8|16
CASRPFSGSYNSPLHF
TGTGCCAGCAGACCCTTTTCGGGATCCTATAATTCACCCCTCCACTTT
>TRBJ2-7|many|-|TRBV7-3|15
CASSSLGGSSYEQYF
TGTGCCAGCAGCTCCCTAGGGGGAAGCTCCTACGAGCAGTACTTC
>TRBJ1-5|many|TRBD1|TRBV20-1|17
CSASPGQGAVFSQPQHF
TGCAGTGCTAGCCCGGGACAGGGGGCTGTTTTCAGCCAGCCCCAGCATTTT
>TRBJ1-4|few|-|TRBV28|16
CASTNRAGATNEKLFF
TGTGCCAGCACAAACCGGGCAGGTGCAACTAATGAAAAACTGTTTTTT
>TRBJ1-4|few|-|TRBV19|12
CASSQSNEKLFF
TGTGCCAGTAGTCAGTCTAATGAAAAACTGTTTTTT